This T cell receptor (beta chain) was profiled in a study of T cell responses to AZD1222 COVID-19 vaccine. Some clones are missing from TCRdb's copy, which holds only in-frame ones; the method was immunoSEQ multiplex PCR. The sample holds some 120,000 clones, around nine tenths seen once. Findings and limits, study-wide: Only six or seven AZD1222 recipients tested seropositive at baseline. Among vaccine-associated CD4 TCRs, coverage spanned spike, with dominance at 160-218 and 743-854.

V shed 4 bases, J shed 5 bases, and the junction held 6 bases outside the gene matches. The CDR3 loop spans 14 amino acids. About this clone: What it recognizes is unknown.

This sequence joins TRBV5-3 and TRBJ2-7; 10 bases match TRBD1. TRBV5-3 is classed as an ORF, of uncertain function. The sequence derives from an adult in good health. Specimen: peripheral blood, collected on day 0 of AZD1222 vaccination. The CDR3 region is CARSPGQGNHEQYF. The CDR3 DNA reads as TGTGCCAGAAGCCCGGGACAGGGGAACCACGAGCAGTACTTC.